This TCR beta chain was recorded in a study of lymphopenia after photon versus proton radiotherapy. Notes on the study in general: After the lymphocyte nadir, photon-treated repertoires showed oligoclonal expansion, especially of CD8+ Temra cells. Under photons, naive T cells and diversity fell while effector/memory populations rose. Authors raise, but do not show, better survival with proton therapy.

Concerning this clone: What it binds is unknown.

Libraries were prepared by immunoSEQ multiplex PCR; TCRdb keeps only in-frame clonotypes and omits some of them. The sample records about 2,100 clones, roughly four fifths being singletons. The specimen comprised peripheral blood, sampled from a patient treated with photon-based radiotherapy. The clonotype originates from a man aged 80 or over with cholangiocarcinoma.

The CDR3 region has the DNA TGCGCCAGCAGCTTGGAAGTCGGGGCGTCTAGCAATCAGCCCCAGCATTTT. Protein: CASSLEVGASSNQPQHF. This chain connects TRBV5-1 to TRBJ1-5; a weak D match, TRBD1 (5 bases). V lost 0 bases and J lost 0, with 13 bases in between. In germline, CDR1 is SGHRS, CDR2 YFSETQ. CDR3 length equals 17 residues.